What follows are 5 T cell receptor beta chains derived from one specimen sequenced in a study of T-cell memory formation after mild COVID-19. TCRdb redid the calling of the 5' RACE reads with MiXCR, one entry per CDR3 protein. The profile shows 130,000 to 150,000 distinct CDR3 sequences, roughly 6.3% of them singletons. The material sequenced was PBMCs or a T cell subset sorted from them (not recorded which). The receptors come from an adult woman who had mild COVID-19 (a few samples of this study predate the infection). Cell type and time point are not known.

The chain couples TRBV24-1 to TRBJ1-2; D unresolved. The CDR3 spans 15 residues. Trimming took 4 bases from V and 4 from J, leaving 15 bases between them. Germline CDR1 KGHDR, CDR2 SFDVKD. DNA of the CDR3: TGTGCCACCAGTGACACCGGAAGCAACCCCTATGGCTACACCTTC. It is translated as CATSDTGSNPYGYTF.

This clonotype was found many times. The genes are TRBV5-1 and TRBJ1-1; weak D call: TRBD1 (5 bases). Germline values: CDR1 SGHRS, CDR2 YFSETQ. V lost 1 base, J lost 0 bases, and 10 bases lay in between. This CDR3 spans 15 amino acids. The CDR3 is CASSLLQGMNTEAFF. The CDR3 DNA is TGCGCCAGCAGCTTGTTGCAGGGTATGAACACTGAAGCTTTCTTT.

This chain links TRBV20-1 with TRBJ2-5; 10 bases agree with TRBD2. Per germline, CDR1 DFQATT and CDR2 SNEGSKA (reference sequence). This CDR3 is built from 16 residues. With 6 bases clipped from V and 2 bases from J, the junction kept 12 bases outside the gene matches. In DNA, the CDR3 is TGCAGTGCGAGGCCAACTAGCGGGACCCCTCAAGAGACCCAGTACTTC. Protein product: CSARPTSGTPQETQYF.

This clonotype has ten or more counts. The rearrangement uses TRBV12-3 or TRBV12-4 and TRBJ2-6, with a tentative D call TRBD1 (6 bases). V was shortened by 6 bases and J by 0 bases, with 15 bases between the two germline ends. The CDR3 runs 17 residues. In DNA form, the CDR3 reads TGTGCCAGCAGGGTTTCAGGGGCGAGCTCTGGGGCCAACGTCCTGACTTTC. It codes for CASRVSGASSGANVLTF.

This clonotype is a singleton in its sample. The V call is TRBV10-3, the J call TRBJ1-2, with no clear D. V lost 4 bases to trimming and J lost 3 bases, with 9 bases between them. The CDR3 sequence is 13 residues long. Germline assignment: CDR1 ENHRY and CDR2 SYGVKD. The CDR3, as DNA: TGTGCCATCAGTGTATCTCCAGACTATGGCTACACCTTC. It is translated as CAISVSPDYGYTF.